This TCR beta chain was observed in a study of shared clonotypes between healthy human individuals. Measured with immunoSEQ multiplex PCR; TCRdb has only the in-frame clones, and not every one. The data hold over a million clones, with 95% to 97% observed a single time. Losses at the gene ends were 4 bases for V and 6 bases for J; bases not matched to a gene: 10. CDR1 is KGHSH and CDR2 is LQKENI in the germline V gene. The CDR3 spans 15 residues. The V gene is TRBV18, the J gene TRBJ2-7, with 9 bases identical to TRBD1. The receptor's source is a young man in good health. Sequencing was performed on naive CD4+ T cells sorted from blood. Subset in this sample: CD45RA+ positively selected. For the CDR3, the DNA is TGTGCCAGCTCACAGACCGGGACAGGGTTCCGCGAGCAGTACTTC. Its protein product is CASSQTGTGFREQYF.